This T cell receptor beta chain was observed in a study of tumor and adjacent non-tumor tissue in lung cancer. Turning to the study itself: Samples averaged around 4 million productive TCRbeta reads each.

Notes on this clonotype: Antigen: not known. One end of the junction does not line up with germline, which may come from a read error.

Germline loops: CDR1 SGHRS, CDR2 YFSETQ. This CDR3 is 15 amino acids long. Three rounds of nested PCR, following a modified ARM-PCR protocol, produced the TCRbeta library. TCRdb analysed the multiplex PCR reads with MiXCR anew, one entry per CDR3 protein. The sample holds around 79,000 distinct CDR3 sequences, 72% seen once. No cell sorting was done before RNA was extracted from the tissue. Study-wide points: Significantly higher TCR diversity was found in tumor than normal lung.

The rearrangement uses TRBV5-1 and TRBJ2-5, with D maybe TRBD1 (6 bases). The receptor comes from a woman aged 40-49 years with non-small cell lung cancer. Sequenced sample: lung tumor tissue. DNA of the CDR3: TGCGCCAGCGGCTTGTCCAGGGGTGAACAAGAGACCCAGTACTTC. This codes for CASGLSRGEQETQYF.